This TCR beta chain was documented in a study of T cell responses to AZD1222 COVID-19 vaccine. Findings of the study overall: Clonal diversity may have been underestimated in mostly white British donors. Sampling captured repertoires only after the peak T cell response. When two AZD1222 doses had been given, Spike-specific TCR breadth and depth rose. Researchers report vaccine-associated CD4 TCRs spanning spike, with dominance at 160-218 and 743-854.

Repertoires were generated with immunoSEQ multiplex PCR, while TCRdb's copy carries only in-frame clones and drops some. The table records 75,000 to 100,000 clones, roughly 90% of them present only once. Trimming removed 4 bases from V and 4 bases from J; junction bases left unmatched: 10. The germline V gene has CDR1 MNHNS and CDR2 SASEGT. The CDR3 runs to 16 residues. On this clone: Antigen: not known.

The sequence was obtained from an adult in good health. The source material was peripheral blood, sampled on day 0 of AZD1222 vaccination. The gene calls are TRBV6-1 and TRBJ1-1, with 9 positions matching TRBD1. Here the CDR3 DNA reads TGTGCCAGCAGTGGAGGGGGACAGGGAAGGCGCACTGAAGCTTTCTTT. Translation: CASSGGGQGRRTEAFF.